The T cell receptor (beta chain) under discussion was sequenced for a study of OX40 agonist ivuxolimab in advanced cancers. Findings of the study overall: At 0.1 to 3.0 mg/kg, clonal expansion of CD4+ and CD8+ blood T cells had occurred by week 6.

This CDR3 is built from 14 residues. Clones were read by immunoSEQ multiplex PCR, and TCRdb kept only the in-frame ones, dropping some. The data contain some 97,000 clones, 90% of them singletons. This clone was observed a single time. No antigen is known for it. Material: CD4+ or CD8+ T cells sorted from blood, obtained in a trial of the OX40 agonist ivuxolimab. The source of this sequence is an adult with an advanced solid tumor such as melanoma, head and neck, liver or kidney cancer. The V call is TRBV21-1, the J call TRBJ1-4. TRBV21-1 is designated a pseudogene. CDR3 in amino acids: CASRIGDGEGKLFF. For the CDR3, the DNA is TGTGCCAGCCGAATCGGGGACGGAGAAGGAAAACTGTTTTTT.